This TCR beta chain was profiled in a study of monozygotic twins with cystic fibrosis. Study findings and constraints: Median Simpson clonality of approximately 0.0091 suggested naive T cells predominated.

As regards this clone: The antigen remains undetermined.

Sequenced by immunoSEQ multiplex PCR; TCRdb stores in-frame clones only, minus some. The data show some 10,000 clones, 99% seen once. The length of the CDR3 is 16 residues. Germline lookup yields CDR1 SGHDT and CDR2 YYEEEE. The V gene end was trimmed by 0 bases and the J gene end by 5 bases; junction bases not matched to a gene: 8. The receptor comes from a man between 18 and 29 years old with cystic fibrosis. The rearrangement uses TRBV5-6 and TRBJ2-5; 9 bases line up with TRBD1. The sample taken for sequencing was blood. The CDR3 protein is CASSLGEQGAHETQYF. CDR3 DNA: TGTGCCAGCAGCTTGGGTGAACAGGGGGCCCATGAGACCCAGTACTTC. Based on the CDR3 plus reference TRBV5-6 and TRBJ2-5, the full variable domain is DAGVTQSPTHLIKTRGQQVTLRCSPKSGHDTVSWYQQALGQGPQFIFQYYEEEERQRGNFPDRFSGHQFPNYSSELNVNALLLGDSALYLCASSLGEQGAHETQYFGPGTRLLVL.